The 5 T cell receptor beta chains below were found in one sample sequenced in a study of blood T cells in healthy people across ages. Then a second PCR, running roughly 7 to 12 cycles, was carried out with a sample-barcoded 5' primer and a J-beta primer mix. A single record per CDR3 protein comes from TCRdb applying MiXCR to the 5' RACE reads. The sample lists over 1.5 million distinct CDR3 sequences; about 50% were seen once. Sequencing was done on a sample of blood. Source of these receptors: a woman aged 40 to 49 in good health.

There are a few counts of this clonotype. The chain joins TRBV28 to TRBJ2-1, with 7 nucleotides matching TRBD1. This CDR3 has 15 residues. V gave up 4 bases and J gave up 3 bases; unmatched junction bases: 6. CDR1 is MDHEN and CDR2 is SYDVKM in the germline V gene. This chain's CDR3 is CASSSQDRRYNEQFF. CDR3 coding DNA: TGTGCCAGCAGTTCCCAGGACAGGCGCTACAATGAGCAGTTCTTC.

CDR3 amino acids: CASSFLSANNEQFF. DNA for the CDR3: TGCGCCAGCAGCTTTCTTTCAGCCAACAATGAGCAGTTCTTC. The chain employs TRBV5-1 and TRBJ2-1; D not certain. Looked up from germline, CDR1 is SGHRS and CDR2 is YFSETQ. Trimming shortened V by 2 bases and J by 5 bases, and 11 bases separated the two germline ends. The CDR3 extends over 14 amino acids.

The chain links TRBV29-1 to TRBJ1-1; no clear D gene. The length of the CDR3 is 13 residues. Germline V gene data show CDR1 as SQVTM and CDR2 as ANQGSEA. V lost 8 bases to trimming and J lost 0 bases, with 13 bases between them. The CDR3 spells CSLLTDMNTEAFF. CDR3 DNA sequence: TGCAGCCTCCTTACAGATATGAACACTGAAGCTTTCTTT.

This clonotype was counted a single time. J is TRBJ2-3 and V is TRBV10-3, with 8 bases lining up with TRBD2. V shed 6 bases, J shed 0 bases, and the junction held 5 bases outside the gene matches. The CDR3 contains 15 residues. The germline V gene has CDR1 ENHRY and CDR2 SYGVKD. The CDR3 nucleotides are TGTGCCATCAGCTTAGCGGGGACTAGCACAGATACGCAGTATTTT. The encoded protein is CAISLAGTSTDTQYF.

The CDR3 region is CASSLLRDVIDIQYF. The CDR3 DNA reads as TGTGCCAGCAGTTTACTCAGGGATGTGATAGACATTCAGTACTTC. This rearrangement joins TRBV28 to TRBJ2-4; D possibly corresponds to TRBD1 (5 bases). CDR3 length: 15 amino acids. The ends were cut back, 2 bases at V and 8 bases at J, with 16 bases in the middle. Per the germline V gene, CDR1 is MDHEN and CDR2 is SYDVKM.